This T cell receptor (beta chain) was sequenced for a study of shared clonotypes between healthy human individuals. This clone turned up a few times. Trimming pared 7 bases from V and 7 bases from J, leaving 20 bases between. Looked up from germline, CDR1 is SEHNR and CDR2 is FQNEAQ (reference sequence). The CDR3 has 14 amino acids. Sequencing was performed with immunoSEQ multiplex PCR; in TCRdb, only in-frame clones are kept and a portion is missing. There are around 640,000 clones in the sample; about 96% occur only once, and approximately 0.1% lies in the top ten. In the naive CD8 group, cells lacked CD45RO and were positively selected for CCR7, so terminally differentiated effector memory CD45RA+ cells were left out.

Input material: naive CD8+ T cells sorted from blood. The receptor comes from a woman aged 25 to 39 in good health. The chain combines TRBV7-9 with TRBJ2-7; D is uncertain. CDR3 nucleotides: TGTGCCAGCACCCAGAATCGTGAGGTGGGGGAGCAGTACTTC. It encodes CASTQNREVGEQYF.